This TCR beta chain was sequenced in a study of yellow fever vaccine responses in identical twins. CDR3 length: 16 residues. V lost 5 bases to trimming and J lost 5 bases, with 19 bases between them. CDR1 and CDR2 (germline): SGHAT, FQDESV (reference sequence). Via MiXCR, TCRdb re-called the RT-PCR reads, giving one row per CDR3 protein. The sample yields roughly 500 distinct CDR3 sequences, around 67% seen once. The sequence was obtained from a female donor who received the yellow fever vaccine. This chain connects TRBV11-1 to TRBJ2-4; TRBD1 or TRBD2 may be the D gene (5 bases each). Sequenced material: T cells from blood (PBMCs), unsorted or a sorted subset (not recorded which), taken before or after yellow fever vaccination (not recorded which). DNA for the CDR3: TGTGCCAGCAGCAATTTTCGTGAGGGACCAGAAAACATTCAGTACTTC. Its translation: CASSNFREGPENIQYF.